Sequencing of this TCR beta chain was carried out in a study of cytomegalovirus exposure and HLA in healthy donors (TCRdb year 2017). Background on the whole study: According to an earlier analysis of 587 of the donors, roughly 180 million T cells yielded 90 million to 140 million unique TCR beta sequences and about 300 Gb of sequence data. Roughly 320 gigabases of sequencing data and tens of millions of unique TCR sequences made up an early release that covered nearly 650 HLA-typed donors. The genetic ancestry cluster associated with self-reported Caucasian donors included 81% of the 300 to 400 genotyped donors. The study aimed to test whether signatures of past pathogen exposure could be identified by cataloging public T cell receptors. The T cell repertoires of under 700 subjects were profiled by immunosequencing and related to cytomegalovirus serostatus. Besides the first cohort of around 670 subjects, a separate validation cohort made up of over 95 different subjects was used. To predict cytomegalovirus infection status, the study combined high-throughput TCR immunosequencing, statistical association of individual TCRs with disease status, and machine learning. In a later analysis, previously published TCR beta repertoires from roughly 710 donors were re-analyzed and high-resolution HLA genotyping was added so that TCR occurrence patterns could be studied. Rather than drawing on any new phenotypic data, the later analysis identified candidate immune exposures from TCR beta sequences and the way those sequences occurred across donors. An earlier analysis of fewer than 750 of the donors used high-throughput TCR beta sequencing to judge whether each TCR beta V gene segment behaved as functional or pseudogenic. Donor age, sex, ethnicity and CMV serostatus were compiled alongside the repertoire data. A later genetic analysis took genome-wide SNP genotypes for about 55% of the 666 donors and used that subset as a discovery cohort. All discovery cohort repertoires had been generated using a single sequencing platform. Both class I and class II loci were covered by HLA typing, at four-digit resolution. Typing coverage differed by locus: A, B, C, DRB1 and DQB1 were typed in roughly 620-640 donors, DQA1 in about 560, DPA1 in 600 to 610, and DPB1 in just under 490. Five DR-DQ haplotypes were handled as single units for association and clustering, since linkage in the cohort was strong. Among some 410 genotyped donors of the cohort, an average of around 250,000 unique TCR beta nucleotide sequences was sequenced per donor, of which roughly 18% were non-productive. Broader findings and caveats from the paper: V-gene and J-gene trimming of TCR beta chains was associated with a missense DCLRE1C variant in a later genetic analysis, and the association was replicated in an independent cohort. In a later analysis, several top co-occurrence clusters were reported to appear linked to parvovirus B19, influenza, CMV and Epstein-Barr virus. A further reported finding was that TCR beta sequences accurately predicted the HLA-A and HLA-B alleles for most subjects in the first cohort. The cohort was sequenced for TCR beta chains only, and without alpha or paired-chain data the features that could be detected were limited. Because counts were too low, under 20 rarely observed V segments, including chromosome 9 orphons, were left out of the earlier analysis of over 550 of the donors. According to the authors, the approach could potentially be generalized to other disease states and immunological phenotypes. Compared with equally common non-associated chains, HLA-associated TCR beta chains in a later analysis were more clonally expanded and had lower generation probabilities. Presence/absence analyses assumed roughly uniform sequencing depth across donors, an assumption that may not hold. The classifier was reported to diagnose cytomegalovirus status with high specificity and sensitivity in both the original and validation cohorts. A later analysis found that TCR association rates varied across HLA loci, with DRB1 alleles showing the most associated TCRs and HLA-C alleles the fewest. A cluster of highly shared sequence variants was judged likely to represent a technical artifact of the sequencing pipeline. According to a later analysis, most CMV-associated TCR beta chains appeared to be HLA-restricted, and the HLA associations seemed to be driven largely by CMV exposure. For the cohort, immune exposure information was limited to CMV serostatus. In vitro tests confirmed that three of the cytomegalovirus-associated TCR beta chains recognize cytomegalovirus antigens. Assigning TCR associations to individual alleles was difficult when HLA alleles, especially DR and DQ, strongly co-occurred. At a false discovery rate of 0.05, a later analysis linked 16,000 or so TCR beta sequences to specific HLA alleles. Because HLA typing was unavailable for some donors at each locus, only the typed subset was used in association tests. The study listed 164 TCR beta chains as associated with cytomegalovirus. A later genetic analysis reported fewer N-insertions in productive TCRs among donors in an Asian-associated ancestry cluster than the approximately 670-donor mean. An earlier analysis of approximately 500 of the donors showed that most TCR beta V segments appeared in productive rearrangements either about 87% or about 30% of the time, which broadly matched IMGT annotations. Most TCR sequences were observed very rarely across donors, whereas some public TCRs were present in many individuals. The 87-base-pair reads could not distinguish some IMGT-functional V segments, including TRBV6-2 and TRBV6-3, so those segments were excluded. Linkage disequilibrium might explain the correlated functional status among segregating V segments, but an unknown experimental factor could not be excluded.

The cysteine opens and the phenylalanine closes a CDR3 of 16 amino acids. CDR3 DNA only is kept here, 48 bases in frame from base 1. Trimming takes 6 bases off V and 0 bases off J; junction bases not matched to a gene: 3. Per the germline V gene, SNHLY is the CDR1 and FYNNEI is the CDR2. In total, about 650 healthy bone marrow donors made up the cohort. Cohort members were all nominally healthy when sampled, although unrecorded immune exposures were likely present. The donor was CMV seronegative and was included in the group of several hundred seronegative cohort members. A peripheral blood sample was collected from each donor, and TCR beta sequencing was performed on peripheral blood mononuclear cells. The Qiagen DNeasy Blood Extraction Kit was used to extract genomic DNA from the blood cell samples. Regarding this clone: The antigen it recognizes is unknown. No quality values exist for individual bases; no much larger clone is one base distant. Other DNA variants within this sample encode the same CDR3.

Library preparation used the immunoSEQ multiplex PCR assay. The multiplex PCR relied on a mix of 60 forward primers for TCR Vbeta segments and 13 reverse primers for TCR Jbeta segments. The CDR3 region of rearranged TCR beta genes was amplified from genomic DNA with a multiplex PCR assay. The amplified TCR beta libraries were sequenced on the Illumina HiSeq System as 87-base-pair reads. For the original study's pipeline: In a later analysis, roughly 80 million unique TCR beta chains were counted across the 500 to 850 repertoires, and roughly 11 million of these chains were shared by at least two donors. A nearest-neighbor algorithm error-corrected the raw reads and collapsed the reads into unique sequences, merging closely related sequences to remove PCR and sequencing errors. V, D and J gene segments were assigned by aligning CDR3 sequences to IMGT reference sequences. Each retained sequence needed at least a six-nucleotide match to both a V gene segment and a J gene segment. Rearrangements were classified as productive when the CDR3 lacked stop codons and remained in frame with V and J, and all other rearrangements were classified as non-productive. Following IMGT convention, CDR3 was defined as the stretch from the second conserved V-encoded cysteine up to the conserved J-encoded phenylalanine. Sequences without an unambiguous match to a single V gene segment were excluded from the earlier analysis of several hundred of the donors. An earlier analysis of 587 of the donors classified V segments as functional when productive rearrangements were above 56.7% and as segregating when the standard deviation between donors was above 5%. To diagnose cytomegalovirus status from the catalog of TCR beta chain sequences, a statistical classification framework was built. V and J gene assignment, in a later analysis, came from comparing TCR nucleotide sequences with IMGT/GENE-DB human TR gene sequences. In a later analysis, CDR3 sequences and most-parsimonious VDJ recombination scenarios were assigned using the TCRdist pipeline. In a later analysis, each TCR beta chain was defined by its CDR3 amino acid sequence together with its V-gene family, and reads without a unique V-gene family were excluded. As a way to deal with suspected cross-contamination and a sequencing artifact, a later analysis dropped 450 to 600 nucleotide sequences that were highly shared and had low generation probability. A later analysis calculated a clonal expansion index for each public chain from normalized within-repertoire ranks of inferred template counts. Generation probabilities in a later analysis came from a VDJ recombination model fitted to out-of-frame rearrangements, and those results were checked against IGoR. A later analysis scored TCR-TCR, TCR-HLA and TCR-CMV co-occurrence with hypergeometric tests, applying a repertoire-size bias correction to TCR pairs. A later analysis estimated false discovery rates by permuting HLA or CMV assignments 20 times. A later analysis grouped co-occurring TCRs with DBSCAN, adding TCRdist sequence similarity when clustering within HLA-allele-positive subsets. Co-occurrence clustering excluded repertoires with fewer than 30,000 or more than 120,000 public chains, plus five with anomalous nucleotide sharing. TCRdb mirrors the immuneACCESS table, restricted to in-frame sequences. Some clones are absent from its copies; in checked studies, under half trace to an unresolved V gene, and the reason for the others is unknown. V and J calls and clone size are copied from that table; D and trimming were computed from the DNA. This sample gives about 160,000 clones in total; around 76% of them show up just once. The ten largest account for around 2.1% of the sample.

The sample consisted of PBMCs. This receptor was identified in a female donor in good health and CMV-seronegative. The V and J segments used are TRBV2 and TRBJ2-1, with 12 central nucleotides matching TRBD2. At the DNA level, the sequence is TGTGCCAGCAGGGGGACTAGCGGGTCCTCCTACAATGAGCAGTTCTTC. It is translated as CASRGTSGSSYNEQFF.